These T cell receptor beta chains were read from a single sample in a study of a mutant IDH1 vaccine in newly diagnosed glioma. Measured with immunoSEQ multiplex PCR; TCRdb has only the in-frame clones, and not every one. The repertoire holds about 55,000 clones, with 80% as singletons. Antigens for these TCRs are unknown. The sequenced sample was PBMCs, obtained from a glioma patient whose treatment included an IDH1 peptide vaccine. The receptors were gathered from a man aged 35-49 years with glioma. The CDR3 runs from the conserved cysteine through the conserved F or W. The D gene is left open where the match is weak. Rows may omit the clone size; those that give it use once, few, many or a size class.

>TRBJ2-2|TRBV5-1|.|.
TGCGCCAGCAGCTTGGACAGGGCCACCACCGGGGAGCTGTTTTTT
CASSLDRATTGELFF
>TRBJ2-1|TRBV2|.|TRBD2
TGTGCCAGCAGAGCTAGCGGGGGCGCCTACAATGAGCAGTTCTTC
CASRASGGAYNEQFF
>TRBJ2-2|TRBV7-9|.|.
TGTGCCAGCAGCCCAGGACTGTACACCGGGGAGCTGTTTTTT
CASSPGLYTGELFF
>TRBJ1-1|TRBV6-5|.|.
TGTGCCAGCAGACCTGACAGTGGGAACACTGAAGCTTTCTTT
CASRPDSGNTEAFF
>TRBJ1-2|TRBV30|.|.
TGTGCCTGGAGTGTGGCCGGGGACTATGGCTACACCTTC
CAWSVAGDYGYTF
>TRBJ1-6|TRBV19|.|.
TGTGCCAGTAGTGCCCTTTTACATCCCGATAATTCACCCCTCCACTTT
CASSALLHPDNSPLHF
>TRBJ2-2|TRBV6-5|.|.
TGTGCCAGCAGTTATTTTAATCAACCCACCGGGGAGCTGTTTTTT
CASSYFNQPTGELFF
>TRBJ2-4|TRBV18|.|.
TGTGCCAGCTCACCCAGACGCGAGGGCATTCAGTACTTC
CASSPRREGIQYF
>TRBJ2-3|TRBV27|.|.
TGTGCCAGCAGACAGGGTTTTACTAGCACAGATACGCAGTATTTT
CASRQGFTSTDTQYF
>TRBJ2-7|TRBV5-1|.|.
TGCGCCAGCAGCCCCGGGACAAACCCCTACGAGCAGTACTTC
CASSPGTNPYEQYF
>TRBJ2-2|TRBV6-5|once|.
TGTGCCAGCAGTTACGGCTTAGGGGAGCTGTTTTTT
CASSYGLGELFF
>TRBJ2-7|TRBV6-5|.|TRBD1
TGTGCCAGCGAGGGTTACCGGGACAGCAACTACGAGCAGTACTTC
CASEGYRDSNYEQYF
>TRBJ2-3|TRBV14|.|TRBD2
TGTGCCAGCAGCCAACCGAAGACTAGCGGCGGCGGGTACACAGATACGCAGTATTTT
CASSQPKTSGGGYTDTQYF
>TRBJ2-7|TRBV7-8|few|TRBD2
TGTGCCAGCAGCTTATCCGGGACTAGCGGTGCATGGGAGTACTTC
CASSLSGTSGAWEYF
>TRBJ2-2|TRBV2|.|.
TGTGCCAGCAGGGGAGACAGCCTGGAGCTGTTTTTT
CASRGDSLELFF
>TRBJ2-7|TRBV5-4|.|TRBD1
TGTGCCAGCAGCTTGGAACAGGGGTTAGGCGAGCAGTACTTC
CASSLEQGLGEQYF
>TRBJ2-5|TRBV5-1|once|.
TGCGCCAGCAGCTTAGGACGGCTGGAAGAGACCCAGTACTTC
CASSLGRLEETQYF
>TRBJ1-2|TRBV7-2|.|.
TGTGCCAGCAGCTTAGATTACGGTGGGGGGGGTGGCTACACCTTC
CASSLDYGGGGGYTF
>TRBJ1-1|TRBV7-9|.|.
TGTGCCAGCAGCTTAATGGGACTTGAAGCTTTCTTT
CASSLMGLEAFF
>TRBJ1-1|TRBV7-9|.|.
TGTGCCAGCAGCTTAGCCGGGAACACTGAAGCTTTCTTT
CASSLAGNTEAFF
>TRBJ1-4|TRBV4-1|.|.
TGCGCCAGCAGCCAAGGTATACAGAACATTAATGAAAAACTGTTTTTT
CASSQGIQNINEKLFF
>TRBJ2-1|TRBV13|.|TRBD2
TGTGCCAGCAGCATGGGGACTAGCTTCGATGAGCAGTTCTTC
CASSMGTSFDEQFF
>TRBJ1-5|TRBV6-5|.|TRBD1
TGTGCCAGCAGTCCCTCTGGACAGGGGGGTCAGCCCCAGCATTTT
CASSPSGQGGQPQHF
>TRBJ2-7|TRBV5-8|.|.
TGTGCCAGCAGCTTGGTGTTGCTCTCCTACGAGCAGTACTTC
CASSLVLLSYEQYF
>TRBJ1-1|TRBV29-1|.|.
TGCAGCGCCGAACGGGGTGTGGGCACTGAAGCTTTCTTT
CSAERGVGTEAFF
>TRBJ2-5|TRBV2|.|TRBD2
TGTGCCAGCGATGGCGGGGGGGGTCCGGAGACCCAGTACTTC
CASDGGGGPETQYF
>TRBJ1-1|TRBV6-5|.|.
TGTGCCAGCAGCTTATCCGGGGCTGAAGCTTTCTTT
CASSLSGAEAFF
>TRBJ1-2|TRBV5-6|.|.
TGTGCCAGCAGCTTGCCGCAGGGCAACTATGGCTACACCTTC
CASSLPQGNYGYTF
>TRBJ2-7|TRBV10-2|.|.
TGCGCCAGCATGTTACGGGGTTCCTACGAGCAGTACTTC
CASMLRGSYEQYF
>TRBJ1-6|TRBV27|.|.
TGTGCCAGCAGTTTAGGAACGCGGAATTCACCCCTCCACTTT
CASSLGTRNSPLHF
>TRBJ1-6|TRBV5-5|.|TRBD1
TGTGCCAGCAGCCGTCAGGGGGCGGGACAGGGGGCTAAAAATTCACCCCTCCACTTT
CASSRQGAGQGAKNSPLHF
>TRBJ1-2|TRBV2|.|.
TGTGCCAGCAGTTCCCGGGACCGAATCCGCTATGGCTACACCTTC
CASSSRDRIRYGYTF
>TRBJ2-7|TRBV30|few|.
TGTGCCTGGAGTTCGACGCCGATCTACGAGCAGTACTTC
CAWSSTPIYEQYF
>TRBJ2-7|TRBV7-2|.|TRBD2
TGTGCCAGCAGCATGGGACTAGCGGGGTACGAGCAGTACTTC
CASSMGLAGYEQYF
>TRBJ2-2|TRBV1|.|.
.
CTSTLWAGGTFRELFF
>TRBJ2-3|TRBV10-2|once|TRBD2
TGCGCCAGCAGTGAGTCGATCTTGGTAGCGGGGGACACAGATACGCAGTATTTT
CASSESILVAGDTDTQYF
>TRBJ2-3|TRBV29-1|.|TRBD1
TGCAGCGTTGTGGGACAGGGCACAGATACGCAGTATTTT
CSVVGQGTDTQYF